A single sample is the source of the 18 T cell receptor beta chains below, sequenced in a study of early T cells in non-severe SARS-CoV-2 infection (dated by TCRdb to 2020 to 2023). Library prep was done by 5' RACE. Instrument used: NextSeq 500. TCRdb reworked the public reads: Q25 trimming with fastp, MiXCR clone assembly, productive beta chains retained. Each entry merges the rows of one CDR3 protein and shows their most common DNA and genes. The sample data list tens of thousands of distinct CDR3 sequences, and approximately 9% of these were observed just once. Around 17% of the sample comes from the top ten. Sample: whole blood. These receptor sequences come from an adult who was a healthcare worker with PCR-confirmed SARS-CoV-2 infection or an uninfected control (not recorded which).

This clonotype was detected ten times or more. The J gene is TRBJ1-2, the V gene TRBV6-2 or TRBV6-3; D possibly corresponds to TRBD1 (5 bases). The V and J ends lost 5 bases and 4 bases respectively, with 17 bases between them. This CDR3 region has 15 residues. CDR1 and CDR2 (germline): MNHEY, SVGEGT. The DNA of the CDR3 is TGTGCCAGCAGTGCACCGGGGGTTCTGGGCTATGGCTACACCTTC. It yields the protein CASSAPGVLGYGYTF.

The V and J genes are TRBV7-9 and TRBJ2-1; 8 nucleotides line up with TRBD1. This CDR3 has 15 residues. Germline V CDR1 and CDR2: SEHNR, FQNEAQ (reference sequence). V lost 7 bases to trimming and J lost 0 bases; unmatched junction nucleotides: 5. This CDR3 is CASTQGANSYNEQFF. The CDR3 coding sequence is TGTGCCAGCACCCAGGGGGCTAACTCCTACAATGAGCAGTTCTTC.

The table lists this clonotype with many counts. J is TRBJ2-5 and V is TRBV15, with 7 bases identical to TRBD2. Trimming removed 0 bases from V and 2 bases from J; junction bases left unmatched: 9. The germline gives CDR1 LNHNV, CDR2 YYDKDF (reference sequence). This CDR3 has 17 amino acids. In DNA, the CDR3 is TGTGCCACCAGCAGAGAATCTGGGGGACTAATACAAGAGACCCAGTACTTC. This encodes CATSRESGGLIQETQYF.

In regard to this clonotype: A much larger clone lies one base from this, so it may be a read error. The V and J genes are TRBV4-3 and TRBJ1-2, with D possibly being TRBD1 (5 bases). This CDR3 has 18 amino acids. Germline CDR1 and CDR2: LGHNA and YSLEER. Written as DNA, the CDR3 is TGCGCCAGCAGCCAAGCTGGGGCGACGTGGCTATCTAACTATGACTACACCTTC. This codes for CASSQAGATWLSNYDYTF.

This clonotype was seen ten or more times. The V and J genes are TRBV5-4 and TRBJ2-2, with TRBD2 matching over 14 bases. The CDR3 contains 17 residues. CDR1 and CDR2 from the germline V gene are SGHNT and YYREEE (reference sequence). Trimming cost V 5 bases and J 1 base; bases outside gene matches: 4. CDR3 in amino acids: CASRSGLAGGNTGELFF. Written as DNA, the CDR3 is TGTGCCAGCAGAAGTGGACTAGCGGGAGGGAACACCGGGGAGCTGTTTTTT.

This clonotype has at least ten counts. The chain's CDR3 is CSVPKLNRGLSYEQFF. In nucleotides, the CDR3 is TGCAGCGTTCCGAAACTCAACAGGGGGCTTTCATATGAGCAGTTCTTC. The gene calls are TRBV29-1 and TRBJ2-1; 9 bases agree with TRBD1. CDR3 length: 16 residues. Per germline, CDR1 SQVTM and CDR2 ANQGSEA. With 5 bases clipped from V and 8 bases from J, the junction kept 16 bases outside the gene matches.

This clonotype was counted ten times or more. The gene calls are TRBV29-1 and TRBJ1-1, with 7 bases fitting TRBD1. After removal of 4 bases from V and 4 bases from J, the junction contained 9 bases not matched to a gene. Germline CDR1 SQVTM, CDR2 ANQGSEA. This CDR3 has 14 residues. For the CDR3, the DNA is TGCAGCGTTGCCTCGACAGGGATAAGCACTGAAGCTTTCTTT. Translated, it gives CSVASTGISTEAFF.

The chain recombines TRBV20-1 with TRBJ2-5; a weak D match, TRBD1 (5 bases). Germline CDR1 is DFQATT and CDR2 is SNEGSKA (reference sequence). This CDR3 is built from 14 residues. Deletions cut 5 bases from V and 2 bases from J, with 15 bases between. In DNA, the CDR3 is TGCAGTGCTCCTGAAGGGGCTGTACAAGAGACCCAGTACTTC. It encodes CSAPEGAVQETQYF.

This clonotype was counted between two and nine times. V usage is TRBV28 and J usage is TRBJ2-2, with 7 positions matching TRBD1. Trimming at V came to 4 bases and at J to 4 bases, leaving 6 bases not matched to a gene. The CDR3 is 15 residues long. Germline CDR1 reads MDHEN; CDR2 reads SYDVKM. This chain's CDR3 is CASSSPGQTTGELFF. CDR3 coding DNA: TGTGCCAGCAGTTCACCGGGACAGACCACCGGGGAGCTGTTTTTT.

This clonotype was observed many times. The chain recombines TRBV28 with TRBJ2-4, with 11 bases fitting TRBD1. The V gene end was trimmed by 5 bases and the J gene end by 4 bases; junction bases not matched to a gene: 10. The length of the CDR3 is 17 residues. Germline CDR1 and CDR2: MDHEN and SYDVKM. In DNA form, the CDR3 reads TGTGCCAGCAGTACGACGGGACAGGGGGAATGGAAAAACATTCAGTACTTC. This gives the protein CASSTTGQGEWKNIQYF.

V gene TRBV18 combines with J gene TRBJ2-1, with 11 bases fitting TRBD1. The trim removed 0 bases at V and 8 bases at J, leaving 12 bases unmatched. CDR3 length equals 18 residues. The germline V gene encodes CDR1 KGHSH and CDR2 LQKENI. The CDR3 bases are TGTGCCAGCTCACCACCAGGGACAGGGGGGCAGAAAGTCCATGAGCAGTTCTTC. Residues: CASSPPGTGGQKVHEQFF.

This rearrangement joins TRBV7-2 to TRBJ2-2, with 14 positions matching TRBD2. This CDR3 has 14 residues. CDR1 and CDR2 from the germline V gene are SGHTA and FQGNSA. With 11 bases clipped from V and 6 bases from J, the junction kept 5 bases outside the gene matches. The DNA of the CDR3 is TGTGCCTGTGGGACTAGCGGGAGACCCGGGGAGCTGTTTTTT. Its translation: CACGTSGRPGELFF.

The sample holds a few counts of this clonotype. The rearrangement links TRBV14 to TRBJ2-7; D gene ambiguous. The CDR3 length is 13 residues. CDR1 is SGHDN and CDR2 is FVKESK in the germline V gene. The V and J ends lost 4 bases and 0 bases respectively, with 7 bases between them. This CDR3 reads CASSPLGSYEQYF. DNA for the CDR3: TGTGCCAGCAGCCCCCTGGGCTCCTACGAGCAGTACTTC.

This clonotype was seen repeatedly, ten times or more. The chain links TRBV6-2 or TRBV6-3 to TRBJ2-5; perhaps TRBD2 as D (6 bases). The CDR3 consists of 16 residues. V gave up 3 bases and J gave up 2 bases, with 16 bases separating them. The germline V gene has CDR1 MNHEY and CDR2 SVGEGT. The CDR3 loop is CASSYGGVGGQETQYF. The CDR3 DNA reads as TGTGCCAGCAGTTATGGGGGAGTCGGAGGGCAAGAGACCCAGTACTTC.

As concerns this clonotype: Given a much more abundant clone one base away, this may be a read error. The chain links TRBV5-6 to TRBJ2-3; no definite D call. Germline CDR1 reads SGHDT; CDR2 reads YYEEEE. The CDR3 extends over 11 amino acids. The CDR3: CASSLKDSQYF. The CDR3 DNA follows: TGTGCCAGCAGCTTGAAAGATTCGCAGTATTTT.

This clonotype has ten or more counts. The CDR3 nucleotides read TGTGCCAGCAGTTCCTACCACCCGGGACGGAGGAACACCGGGGAGCTGTTTTTT. Translation: CASSSYHPGRRNTGELFF. The rearrangement links TRBV12-3 or TRBV12-4 to TRBJ2-2, with D perhaps assigned TRBD1 or TRBD2 (5 bases each). There are 18 residues in the CDR3. Trimming shortened V by 4 bases and J by 1 base, and 19 bases separated the two germline ends.

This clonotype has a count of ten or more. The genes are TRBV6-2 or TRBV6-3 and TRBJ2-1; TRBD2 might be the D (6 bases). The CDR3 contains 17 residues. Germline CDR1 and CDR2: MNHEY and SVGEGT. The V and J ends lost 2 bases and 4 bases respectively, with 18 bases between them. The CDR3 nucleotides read TGTGCCAGCAGTTACAATTTGGTCCGGGAGCGGTACAATGAGCAGTTCTTC. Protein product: CASSYNLVRERYNEQFF.

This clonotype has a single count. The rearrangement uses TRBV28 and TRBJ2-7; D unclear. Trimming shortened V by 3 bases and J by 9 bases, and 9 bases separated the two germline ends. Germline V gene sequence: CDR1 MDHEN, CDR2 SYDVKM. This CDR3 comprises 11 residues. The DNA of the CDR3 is TGTGCCAGCAGTTTCGGGCCCCGGCAGTACTTC. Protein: CASSFGPRQYF.